The next 9 T cell receptor beta chains were all read from a single sample in a study of vaccination and CD4 T cells after COVID-19. The antigens of these receptors remain unknown. Oncomine TCR Beta short-read sequencing was applied to DNA from cultured CD4+ T cells. TCRdb redid the calling of the PCR reads with MiXCR, one entry per CDR3 protein. The data contain roughly 7,500 distinct CDR3 sequences, just over 70% of them singletons. Treatment: 10-day PBMC culture with coronavirus spike peptide pools or control peptides (ViraFEST assay). The sample taken for sequencing was CD4+ T cells from blood, cultured in vitro. Every receptor here comes from a human donor who had recovered from COVID-19.

The CDR3 bases are TGTGCTAGTGGTTTGGTAATAGATAGCAATCAGCCCCAGCATTTT. Encoded protein: CASGLVIDSNQPQHF. The V call is TRBV12-5, the J call TRBJ1-5; no clear D gene. V shed 0 bases and J shed 0 bases, with 6 bases lying between them. CDR3 size: 15 residues. CDR1 and CDR2 (germline): LGHNT, FRNRAP.

The rearrangement uses TRBV2 and TRBJ1-3; D unresolved. V was shortened by 7 bases and J by 3 bases, with 7 bases between the two germline ends. Germline loops: CDR1 SNHLY, CDR2 FYNNEI. The CDR3 is 12 residues long. The CDR3 DNA sequence: TGTGCCAGCATTACTGGTGGAAACACCATATATTTT. Its translation is CASITGGNTIYF.

There are a few counts of this clonotype. The rearrangement joins TRBV7-2 to TRBJ1-2; D gene unclear. The CDR3 is 12 amino acids. V was cut by 2 bases and J by 2 bases, with 3 bases left in between. CDR1 is SGHTA, CDR2 FQGNSA, per germline. CDR3 residues: CASSLSNYGYTF. DNA for the CDR3: TGTGCCAGCAGCTTATCGAACTATGGCTACACCTTC.

The gene calls are TRBV6-1 and TRBJ1-5; D not resolved. V was trimmed by 0 bases and J by 0 bases, leaving 9 bases between them. The CDR3 length is 16 residues. Germline V gene sequence: CDR1 MNHNS, CDR2 SASEGT. The CDR3 here is CASSEARQFSNQPQHF. As DNA, the CDR3 is TGTGCCAGCAGTGAAGCGCGTCAGTTTAGCAATCAGCCCCAGCATTTT.

The rearrangement uses TRBV7-9 and TRBJ1-3, with no clear D. The CDR3 sequence is 16 residues long. The germline V gene has CDR1 SEHNR and CDR2 FQNEAQ (reference sequence). Deletions cut 0 bases from V and 2 bases from J, with 11 bases between. CDR3 amino acids: CASSLAGREAGNTIYF. The CDR3, as DNA: TGTGCCAGCAGCTTAGCCGGGAGGGAGGCTGGAAACACCATATATTTT.

The CDR3 region has the DNA TGTGCCAGCAGCCCAGAGGCGGGTCAGCCCCAGCATTTT. Amino acids: CASSPEAGQPQHF. The chain combines TRBV7-2 with TRBJ1-5; D not resolved. CDR3 length: 13 residues. Germline V CDR1 and CDR2: SGHTA, FQGNSA. V lost 5 bases to trimming and J lost 6 bases, with 11 bases between them.

The chain links TRBV18 to TRBJ2-3; D perhaps matches TRBD1 (5 bases). V shed 7 bases and J shed 2 bases, with 13 bases lying between them. This CDR3 has 14 residues. Germline CDR1 KGHSH, CDR2 LQKENI. The CDR3 reads CASYAAGLTDTQYF. The CDR3 DNA reads as TGTGCCAGCTATGCGGCAGGGCTCACAGATACGCAGTATTTT.

This clonotype came up once. The chain has TRBV6-1 and TRBJ2-7; D unresolved. Germline lookup yields CDR1 MNHNS and CDR2 SASEGT. The CDR3 consists of 16 residues. V gave up 6 bases and J gave up 0 bases, with 18 bases separating them. This CDR3 reads CASRTTYSRSSYEQYF. CDR3 DNA: TGTGCCAGCAGGACCACCTACTCCCGTAGCTCCTACGAGCAGTACTTC.

In this sample, this clonotype turned up once. The chain employs TRBV7-3 and TRBJ2-3, with D perhaps matching TRBD2 (7 bases). V was shortened by 3 bases and J by 6 bases, with 13 bases between the two germline ends. The germline CDR1 and CDR2 sequences are SGHTA and FQGTGA. The CDR3 contains 14 residues. CDR3 in DNA: TGTGCCAGCAGCTTGTCGGGGGGCATGGATACGCAGTATTTT. Its translation is CASSLSGGMDTQYF.